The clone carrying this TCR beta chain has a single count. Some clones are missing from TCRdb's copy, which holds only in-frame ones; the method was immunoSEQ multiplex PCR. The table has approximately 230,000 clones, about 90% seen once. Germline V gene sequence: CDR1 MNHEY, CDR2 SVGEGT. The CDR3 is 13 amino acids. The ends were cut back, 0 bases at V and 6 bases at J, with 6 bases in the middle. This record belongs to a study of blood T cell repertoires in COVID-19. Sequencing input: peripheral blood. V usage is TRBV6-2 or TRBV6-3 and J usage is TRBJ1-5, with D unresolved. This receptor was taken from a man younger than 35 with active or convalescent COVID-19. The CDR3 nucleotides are TGTGCCAGCAGTTACTCGGAGACTCAGCCCCAGCATTTT. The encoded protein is CASSYSETQPQHF.